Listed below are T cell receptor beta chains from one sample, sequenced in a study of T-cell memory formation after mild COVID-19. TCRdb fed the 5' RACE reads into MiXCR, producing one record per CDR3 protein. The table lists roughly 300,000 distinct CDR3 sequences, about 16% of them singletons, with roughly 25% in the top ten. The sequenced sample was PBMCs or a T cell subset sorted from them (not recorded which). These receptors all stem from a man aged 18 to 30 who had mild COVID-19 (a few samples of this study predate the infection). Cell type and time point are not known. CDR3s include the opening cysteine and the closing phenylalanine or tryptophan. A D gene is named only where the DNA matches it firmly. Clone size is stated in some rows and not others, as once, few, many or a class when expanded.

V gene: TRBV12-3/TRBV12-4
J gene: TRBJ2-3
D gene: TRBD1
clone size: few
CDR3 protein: CASGLGQGAGTDTQYF
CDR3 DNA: TGTGCCAGCGGTCTCGGCCAGGGGGCTGGCACAGATACGCAGTATTTT

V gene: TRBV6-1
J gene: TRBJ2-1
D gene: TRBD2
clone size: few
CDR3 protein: CASKDGGTYNEQFF
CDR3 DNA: TGTGCCAGCAAGGACGGGGGGACCTACAATGAGCAGTTCTTC

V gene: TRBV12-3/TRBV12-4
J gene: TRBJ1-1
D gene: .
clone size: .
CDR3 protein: CASSHYQATEAFF
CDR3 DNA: TGTGCCAGCAGCCACTACCAGGCCACTGAAGCTTTCTTT

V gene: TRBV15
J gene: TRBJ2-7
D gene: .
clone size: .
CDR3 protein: CATSRFSGAYEQYF
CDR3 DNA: TGTGCCACCAGCAGATTTTCTGGAGCCTACGAGCAGTACTTC

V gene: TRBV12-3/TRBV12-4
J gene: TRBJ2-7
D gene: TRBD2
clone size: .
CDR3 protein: CASSPGRRGLAPRYEQYF
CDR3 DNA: TGTGCCAGCAGCCCTGGGCGGCGGGGACTAGCCCCTCGGTACGAGCAGTACTTC

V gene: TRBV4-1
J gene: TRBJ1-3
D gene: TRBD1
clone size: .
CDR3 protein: CASSSPGQGHTIYF
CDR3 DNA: TGCGCCAGCAGCTCACCGGGACAGGGACACACCATATATTTT

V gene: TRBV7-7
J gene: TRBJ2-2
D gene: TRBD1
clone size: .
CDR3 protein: CASGDRGGTGELFF
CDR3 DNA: TGTGCTAGCGGAGACAGGGGGGGCACCGGGGAGCTGTTTTTT

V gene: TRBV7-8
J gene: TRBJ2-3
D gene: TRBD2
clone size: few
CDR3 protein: CASSLGTSGGAKYF
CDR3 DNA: TGTGCCAGCAGCTTAGGAACTAGCGGGGGGGCCAAGTATTTT

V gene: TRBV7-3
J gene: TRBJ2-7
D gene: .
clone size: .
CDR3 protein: CASSLRGGSSYEQYF
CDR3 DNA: TGTGCCAGCAGCCTGCGTGGGGGAAGCTCCTACGAGCAGTACTTC

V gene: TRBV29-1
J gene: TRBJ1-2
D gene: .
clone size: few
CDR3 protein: CSVAPLAEENGYTF
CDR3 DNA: TGCAGCGTTGCCCCCCTGGCGGAGGAAAATGGCTACACCTTC

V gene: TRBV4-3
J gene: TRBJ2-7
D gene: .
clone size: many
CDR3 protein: CASSQVQGRDLRGEQYF
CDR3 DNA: TGCGCCAGCAGCCAAGTGCAGGGCAGGGACCTTAGAGGCGAGCAGTACTTC

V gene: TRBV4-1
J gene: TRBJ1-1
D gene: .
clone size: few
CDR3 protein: CASSQESRVAFF
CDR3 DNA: TGCGCCAGCAGCCAAGAGTCCAGGGTGGCTTTCTTT

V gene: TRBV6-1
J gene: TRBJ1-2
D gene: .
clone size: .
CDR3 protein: CASSGFSDINYGYTF
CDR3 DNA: TGTGCCAGCAGTGGGTTTTCGGACATCAACTATGGCTACACCTTC

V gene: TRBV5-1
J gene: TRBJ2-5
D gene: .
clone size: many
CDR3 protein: CASSVQVEETQYF
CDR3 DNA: TGCGCCAGCAGCGTTCAGGTGGAAGAGACCCAGTACTTC

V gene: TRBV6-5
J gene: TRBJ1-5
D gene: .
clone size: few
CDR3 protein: CASSHLGGSGPQHF
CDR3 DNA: TGTGCCAGCAGCCACCTTGGAGGCAGTGGTCCCCAGCATTTT

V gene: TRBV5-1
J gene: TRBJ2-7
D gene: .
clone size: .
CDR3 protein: CASRDTAYEQYF
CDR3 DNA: TGCGCCAGCAGGGACACCGCGTACGAGCAGTACTTC

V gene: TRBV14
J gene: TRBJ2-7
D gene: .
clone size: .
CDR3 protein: CASSLPSRGLYEQYF
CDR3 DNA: TGTGCCAGCAGCCTCCCGTCCCGAGGGTTATACGAGCAGTACTTC

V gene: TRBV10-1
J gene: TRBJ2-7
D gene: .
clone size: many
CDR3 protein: CASSESGYEQYF
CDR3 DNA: TGCGCCAGCAGTGAGTCGGGGTACGAGCAGTACTTC

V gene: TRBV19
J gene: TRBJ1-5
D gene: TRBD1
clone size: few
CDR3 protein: CASSRGQGSQPQHF
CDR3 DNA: TGTGCCAGTAGCCGCGGACAGGGCTCGCAGCCCCAGCATTTT

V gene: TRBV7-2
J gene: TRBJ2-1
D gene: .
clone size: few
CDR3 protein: CASSDVRVLVYNEQFF
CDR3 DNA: TGTGCCAGCAGCGATGTGAGGGTACTAGTTTACAATGAGCAGTTCTTC

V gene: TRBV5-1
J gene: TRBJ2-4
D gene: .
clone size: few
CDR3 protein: CASSPGDPRNIQYF
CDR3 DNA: TGCGCCAGCAGCCCTGGGGATCCCAGAAACATTCAGTACTTC

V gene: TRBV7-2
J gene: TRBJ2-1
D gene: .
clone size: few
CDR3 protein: CASSLSFTNAEQFF
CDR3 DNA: TGTGCCAGCAGCTTAAGTTTCACTAACGCTGAGCAGTTCTTC

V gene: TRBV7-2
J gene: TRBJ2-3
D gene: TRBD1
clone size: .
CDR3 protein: CASSLQGAPDTQYF
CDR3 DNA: TGTGCCAGCAGCTTGCAGGGGGCCCCAGATACGCAGTATTTT

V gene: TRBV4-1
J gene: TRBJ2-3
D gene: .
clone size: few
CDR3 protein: CASSQEGEGNTDTQYF
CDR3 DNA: TGCGCCAGCAGCCAAGAGGGGGAAGGGAACACAGATACGCAGTATTTT

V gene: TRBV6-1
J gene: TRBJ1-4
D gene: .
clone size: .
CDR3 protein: CASRDSYKGNEKLFF
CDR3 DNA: TGTGCCAGCAGGGACAGCTATAAGGGGAATGAAAAACTGTTTTTT